These 5 T cell receptor beta chains were all obtained from the same sample, sequenced in a study of cytomegalovirus exposure and HLA in healthy donors (dated by TCRdb to between 2016 and 2019). The library was produced with the immunoSEQ multiplex PCR assay. For the multiplex PCR, a mixture combining 60 forward primers for TCR Vbeta segments and 13 reverse primers for TCR Jbeta segments was used. TCRdb took over this immuneACCESS table, retaining in-frame rearrangements with V and J assigned. Such tables are incomplete; in checked studies, under half of the missing clones stem from an unresolved V gene, and the remainder is unexplained. Within this sample are approximately 130,000 clones, with roughly four fifths of them counted one time only. 5.9% of the sample belongs to the ten largest clones. Sequencing was done on a sample of PBMCs. These receptors were obtained from a woman between 35 and 50 years old in good health and CMV-seropositive.

The rearrangement joins TRBV19 to TRBJ1-1; no clear D. Germline V gene data show CDR1 as LNHDA and CDR2 as SQIVND (reference sequence). V gave up 6 bases and J gave up 0 bases, with 11 bases separating them. The CDR3 is made up of 14 amino acids. The CDR3 DNA sequence: TGTGCCAGTAGGATCGCAGATATGAACACTGAAGCTTTCTTT. Protein product: CASRIADMNTEAFF.

This chain joins TRBV29-1 and TRBJ2-3, with 7 bases matching TRBD2. Germline V gene sequence: CDR1 SQVTM, CDR2 ANQGSEA. The V segment lost 6 bases and the J segment 3 bases; nucleotides outside the gene matches: 12. The length of the CDR3 is 15 residues. As DNA, the CDR3 is TGCAGCGTGGGTCCCGGCGGGAGCCATACAGATACGCAGTATTTT. This sequence encodes CSVGPGGSHTDTQYF.

The J gene is TRBJ1-3, the V gene TRBV5-1; no clear D. Germline assignment: CDR1 SGHRS and CDR2 YFSETQ. V lost 1 base to trimming and J lost 2 bases, with 7 bases between them. This CDR3 contains 14 residues. CDR3 residues: CASSLSGTGNTIYF. CDR3 sequence (DNA): TGCGCCAGCAGCTTGTCGGGAACTGGAAACACCATATATTTT.

The chain recombines TRBV6-1 with TRBJ2-1, with D uncertain. This CDR3 region has 15 residues. V shed 4 bases and J shed 6 bases, with 16 bases lying between them. Germline-derived CDR1 and CDR2 are MNHNS and SASEGT. CDR3 amino acids: CASSVEQPNLNEQFF. CDR3 nucleotides: TGTGCCAGCAGTGTAGAACAGCCGAACCTCAATGAGCAGTTCTTC.

This clone was seen ten or more times. This chain uses TRBV5-1 with TRBJ2-7; tentative D call: TRBD2 (5 bases). CDR1 and CDR2 from the germline V gene are SGHRS and YFSETQ. The CDR3 consists of 14 residues. V was pared by 0 bases and J by 5 bases, with 12 bases between. CDR3 amino acids: CASSLGRVSDEQYF. The CDR3 nucleotides are TGCGCCAGCAGCTTGGGGCGGGTTTCGGACGAGCAGTACTTC.